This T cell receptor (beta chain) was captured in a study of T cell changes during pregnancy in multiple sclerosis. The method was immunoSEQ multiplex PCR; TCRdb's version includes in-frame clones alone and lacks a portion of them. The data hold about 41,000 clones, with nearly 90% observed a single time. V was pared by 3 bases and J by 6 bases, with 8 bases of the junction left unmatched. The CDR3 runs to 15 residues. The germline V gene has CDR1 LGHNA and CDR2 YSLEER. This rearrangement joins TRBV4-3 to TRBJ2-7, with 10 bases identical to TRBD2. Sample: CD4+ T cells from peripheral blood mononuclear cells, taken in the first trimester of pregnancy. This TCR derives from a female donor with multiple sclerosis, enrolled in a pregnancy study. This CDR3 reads CASSQGLAGVSEQYF. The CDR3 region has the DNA TGCGCCAGCAGCCAGGGTCTAGCGGGAGTAAGCGAGCAGTACTTC.